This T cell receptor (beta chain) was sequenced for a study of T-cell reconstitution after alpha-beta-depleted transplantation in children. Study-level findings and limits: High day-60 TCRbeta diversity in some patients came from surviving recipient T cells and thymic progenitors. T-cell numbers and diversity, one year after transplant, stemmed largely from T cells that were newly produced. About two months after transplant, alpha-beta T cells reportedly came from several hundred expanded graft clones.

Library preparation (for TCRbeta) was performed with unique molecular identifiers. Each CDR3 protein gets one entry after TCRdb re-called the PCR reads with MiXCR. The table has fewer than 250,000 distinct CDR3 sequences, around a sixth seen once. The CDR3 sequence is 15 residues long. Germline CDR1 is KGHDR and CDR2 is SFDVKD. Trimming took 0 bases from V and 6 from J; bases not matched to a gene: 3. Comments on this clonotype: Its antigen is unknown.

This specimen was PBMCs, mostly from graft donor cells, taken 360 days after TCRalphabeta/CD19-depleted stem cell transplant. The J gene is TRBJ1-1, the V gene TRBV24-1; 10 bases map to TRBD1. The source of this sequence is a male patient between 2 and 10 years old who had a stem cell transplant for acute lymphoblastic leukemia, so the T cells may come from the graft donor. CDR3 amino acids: CATSDLRTGGAEAFF. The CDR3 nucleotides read TGTGCCACCAGTGATTTGAGGACAGGGGGGGCTGAAGCTTTCTTT.